These 4 T cell receptor beta chains came from one sample sequenced in a study of blood T cell repertoires in COVID-19. Sequencing was performed with immunoSEQ multiplex PCR; in TCRdb, only in-frame clones are kept and a portion is missing. Altogether roughly 250,000 clones are present, 70% to 75% being singletons, with the ten largest covering approximately 3.2%. Sequenced material: peripheral blood. These TCRs come from a woman over 75 with acute or convalescent COVID-19.

The V and J genes are TRBV20-1 and TRBJ1-2; D gene ambiguous. CDR3 length equals 11 residues. V shed 1 base and J shed 8 bases, with 8 bases lying between them. The germline V gene encodes CDR1 DFQATT and CDR2 SNEGSKA (reference sequence). The CDR3 protein is CSARAYSGYTF. CDR3 bases: TGCAGTGCTAGAGCTTATAGCGGCTACACCTTC.

The J gene is TRBJ2-3, the V gene TRBV18, with 9 bases fitting TRBD2. The CDR3 runs 17 residues. Looked up from germline, CDR1 is KGHSH and CDR2 is LQKENI. J gave up 6 bases and V 2 bases, and 12 bases lay outside the gene matches. The CDR3 protein is CASSPILAGAAGDTQYF. The CDR3 DNA reads TGTGCCAGCTCACCAATATTAGCGGGAGCGGCAGGGGATACGCAGTATTTT. The full variable domain, completed using reference TRBV18 and TRBJ2-3, is NAGVMQNPRHLVRRRGQEARLRCSPMKGHSHVYWYRQLPEEGLKFMVYLQKENIIDESGMPKERFSAEFPKEGPSILRIQQVVRGDSAAYFCASSPILAGAAGDTQYFGPGTRLTVL.

J is TRBJ2-2 and V is TRBV19, with 10 bases lining up with TRBD2. CDR1 is LNHDA and CDR2 is SQIVND in the germline V gene (reference sequence). The CDR3 is made up of 16 amino acids. V lost 4 bases, J lost 0 bases, and 2 bases stayed unmatched. The CDR3 sequence: CASSRSGRANTGELFF. Here the CDR3 DNA reads TGTGCCAGTAGTAGAAGCGGGAGGGCGAACACCGGGGAGCTGTTTTTT. Complete variable domain (other parts from reference TRBV19 and TRBJ2-2): DGGITQSPKYLFRKEGQNVTLSCEQNLNHDAMYWYRQDPGQGLRLIYYSQIVNDFQKGDIAEGYSVSREKKESFPLTVTSAQKNPTAFYLCASSRSGRANTGELFFGEGSRLTVL.

The rearrangement joins TRBV6-5 to TRBJ1-5, with D possibly TRBD1 on 5 matching bases. Looked up from germline, CDR1 is MNHEY and CDR2 is SVGAGI. V gave up 7 bases and J gave up 2 bases, with 12 bases separating them. CDR3 length equals 14 residues. CDR3 DNA sequence: TGTGCCAGCATGCCGGGGGGGGGCAATCAGCCCCAGCATTTT. The encoded protein is CASMPGGGNQPQHF.